These T cell receptor beta chains were read from a single sample in a study of T-cell reconstitution after alpha-beta-depleted transplantation in children. TCRdb reprocessed the PCR reads with MiXCR, giving one entry per CDR3 protein. The table shows some 50,000 distinct CDR3 sequences, with about 10% occurring only once. Sample: PBMCs, mostly from graft donor cells, taken 60 days after TCRalphabeta/CD19-depleted stem cell transplant. Every receptor here comes from a male patient between 2 and 9 years old who had a stem cell transplant for chronic granulomatous disease, so the T cells may come from the graft donor. The CDR3 runs from the conserved cysteine through the conserved F or W. D genes are given only for firm matches. Not every row has a clone size; where given, it reads once, few, many or a size class.

few	TRBD2	TRBV14	TRBJ2-2	CASSSQIPIAGGRGELFF	TGTGCCAGCAGCTCCCAGATCCCTATCGCGGGAGGTCGCGGGGAGCTGTTTTTT
few	TRBD1	TRBV9	TRBJ2-7	CASSVTDRAYEQYF	TGTGCCAGCAGCGTAACGGACAGGGCCTACGAGCAGTACTTC
few	TRBD1	TRBV20-1	TRBJ1-2	CSARDLQGSYGYTF	TGTAGTGCTAGAGATCTACAGGGGAGCTATGGCTACACCTTC
many	.	TRBV4-2	TRBJ1-4	CASSQDALQALNEKLFF	TGTGCCAGCAGCCAAGATGCCCTACAGGCACTTAATGAAAAACTGTTTTTT
few	TRBD1	TRBV28	TRBJ2-5	CASGTLRTGQETQYF	TGTGCCAGCGGGACCCTAAGGACAGGGCAAGAGACCCAGTACTTC
many	.	TRBV12-3/TRBV12-4	TRBJ2-6	CASSTQGGPNVLTF	TGTGCCAGCAGCACACAGGGAGGGCCCAACGTCCTGACTTTC
many	.	TRBV20-1	TRBJ2-5	CSARDWETQYF	TGCAGTGCTAGAGATTGGGAGACCCAGTACTTC
many	TRBD2	TRBV14	TRBJ2-7	CASSELAGGLYEQYF	TGTGCCAGCAGCGAACTAGCGGGAGGGCTCTACGAGCAGTACTTC
.	.	TRBV7-8	TRBJ1-6	CASSLVGTNYSPLHF	TGTGCCAGCAGCTTAGTAGGGACAAATTATTCACCCCTCCACTTT
many	.	TRBV12-3/TRBV12-4	TRBJ1-1	CASSSLRAFF	TGTGCCAGCAGTTCCCTCAGGGCTTTCTTT
many	TRBD2	TRBV5-1	TRBJ2-5	CASSLSLGTSGSLGETQYF	TGCGCCAGCAGCTTGTCCCTTGGGACTAGCGGGAGTCTGGGGGAGACCCAGTACTTC
many	.	TRBV20-1	TRBJ2-3	CSARRRDNTDTQYF	TGCAGTGCCAGGCGCCGGGACAACACAGATACGCAGTATTTT
many	.	TRBV7-9	TRBJ2-3	CASSLEWDEPDTQYF	TGTGCCAGCAGCTTAGAGTGGGACGAACCAGATACGCAGTATTTT
few	TRBD2	TRBV5-4	TRBJ2-2	CASSFRDARGAGTGELFF	TGTGCCAGCAGCTTCCGGGACGCTAGGGGAGCGGGAACCGGGGAGCTGTTTTTT
many	TRBD2	TRBV7-8	TRBJ2-1	CASSTTSGRGYEQFF	TGTGCCAGCAGCACCACTAGCGGGAGGGGGTATGAGCAGTTCTTC
many	TRBD2	TRBV20-1	TRBJ2-3	CSAISGSWTDTQYF	TGCAGTGCAATTAGCGGGAGTTGGACAGATACGCAGTATTTT
.	.	TRBV11-2	TRBJ2-2	CASSPTTNTGELVF	TGTGCCAGCAGCCCTACTACCAACACCGGGGAGCTGGTTTTT
.	TRBD1	TRBV28	TRBJ2-1	CASSLWTGGSYNEQFF	TGTGCCAGCAGCCTTTGGACAGGGGGCTCCTACAATGAGCAGTTCTTC
many	.	TRBV7-6	TRBJ2-1	CASSLNNEQFF	TGTGCCAGCAGCTTAAACAATGAGCAGTTCTTC
.	.	TRBV20-1	TRBJ2-1	CSARSGARMYSYNEQFF	TGCAGTGCTAGATCAGGGGCCCGGATGTACTCCTACAATGAGCAGTTCTTC
many	.	TRBV27	TRBJ2-1	CASSLTIPPYEQFF	TGTGCCAGCAGTTTGACGATACCCCCATACGAGCAGTTCTTC
.	TRBD1	TRBV7-3	TRBJ2-3	CASSTRTGGGIPLSTDTQYF	TGTGCCAGCAGCACCCGGACAGGGGGCGGAATCCCCCTTAGCACAGATACGCAGTATTTT
many	.	TRBV20-1	TRBJ2-7	CSARDSGQVYEQYF	TGCAGTGCTAGAGATTCGGGACAAGTCTACGAGCAGTACTTC
.	.	TRBV25-1	TRBJ1-5	CASSDLGANQPQHF	TGTGCCAGCAGTGATTTAGGGGCTAATCAGCCCCAGCATTTT
.	TRBD1	TRBV4-2	TRBJ1-2	CASSPDRGLGYTF	TGTGCCAGCAGCCCAGACAGGGGTTTGGGCTACACCTTC
many	.	TRBV29-1	TRBJ2-2	CSAQKGAGELFF	TGCAGCGCACAAAAGGGGGCCGGGGAGCTGTTTTTT
many	.	TRBV11-1	TRBJ2-5	CASSLALGIARHQETQYF	TGTGCCAGCAGCTTAGCGCTAGGAATAGCGCGACACCAAGAGACCCAGTACTTC
many	TRBD1	TRBV20-1	TRBJ1-2	CSAADRGGNYGYTF	TGCAGTGCTGCTGACAGGGGAGGAAACTATGGCTACACCTTC
few	.	TRBV19	TRBJ2-5	CASREGTQGPETQYF	TGTGCCAGTAGGGAGGGGACGCAGGGTCCCGAGACCCAGTACTTC
many	TRBD2	TRBV5-1	TRBJ2-1	CASRRSSGSSYNEQFF	TGCGCCAGCAGGAGATCAAGCGGGAGCTCCTACAATGAGCAGTTCTTC
few	.	TRBV20-1	TRBJ1-2	CSARLGANYGYTF	TGCAGTGCTAGATTGGGAGCTAACTATGGCTACACCTTC
many	.	TRBV7-7	TRBJ2-5	CASSSSRETQYF	TGTGCCAGCAGCTCCTCTAGGGAGACCCAGTACTTC
many	.	TRBV10-2	TRBJ1-5	CASSERTVISNQPQHF	TGCGCCAGCAGTGAACGGACGGTCATTAGCAATCAGCCCCAGCATTTT
.	.	TRBV20-1	TRBJ1-4	CSSNQGLPNEKLFF	TGCAGCAGCAACCAGGGGCTGCCTAATGAAAAACTGTTTTTT
many	.	TRBV5-6	TRBJ2-5	CASSSFRGWDQETQYF	TGTGCCAGCAGCTCGTTCCGAGGATGGGACCAAGAGACCCAGTACTTC
few	TRBD1	TRBV20-1	TRBJ2-1	CSASDRVLSEQFF	TGCAGTGCTAGCGACAGGGTATTAAGTGAGCAGTTCTTC
few	TRBD1	TRBV5-1	TRBJ2-3	CASSPGQGALDTQYF	TGCGCCAGCAGCCCTGGACAGGGGGCGTTAGATACGCAGTATTTT
many	.	TRBV28	TRBJ2-1	CASSLGPAINEQFF	TGTGCCAGCAGTTTGGGTCCGGCTATCAATGAGCAGTTCTTC
many	.	TRBV20-1	TRBJ2-7	CSAIQGVGQYF	TGCAGTGCTATACAGGGTGTTGGGCAGTACTTC
many	.	TRBV15	TRBJ1-4	CATSRDRVQGGEKLFF	TGTGCCACCAGCAGAGATAGGGTCCAGGGAGGAGAAAAACTGTTTTTT
many	.	TRBV13	TRBJ2-1	CATQVGSNEQFF	TGTGCCACCCAGGTCGGATCAAATGAGCAGTTCTTC
many	.	TRBV6-2/TRBV6-3	TRBJ2-1	CASSYAGNEQFF	TGTGCCAGCAGTTACGCAGGCAATGAGCAGTTCTTC
.	.	TRBV7-9	TRBJ2-7	CASSYYEGGEQYF	TGTGCCAGCAGCTATTACGAGGGAGGCGAGCAGTACTTC
many	.	TRBV7-2	TRBJ1-6	CASSPQGGLYNSPLHF	TGTGCCAGCAGCCCACAGGGAGGGCTTTATAATTCACCCCTCCACTTT